This is a list of T cell receptor beta chains from one sample in a study of cytomegalovirus exposure and HLA in healthy donors. Sequencing used immunoSEQ multiplex PCR; TCRdb keeps in-frame clones, though not all of them. This sample has about 190,000 clones; 82% occur once, and the top ten carry roughly 0.8%. The specimen sequenced was PBMCs. These receptors all stem from a woman younger than 35 in good health and CMV-seronegative. The CDR3 runs from the conserved cysteine through the conserved F or W. D genes are given only for firm matches. Size is omitted from some rows. Given values are once, few, many or a class for expanded clones.

cdr3_length	clone_size	v_call	j_call	d_call	cdr3_aa	cdr3_nt
14	once	TRBV5-1	TRBJ2-7	.	CASSLPLRPYEQYF	TGCGCCAGCAGCTTGCCCCTACGTCCCTACGAGCAGTACTTC
12	.	TRBV7-8	TRBJ2-1	.	CASASGSDEQFF	TGTGCCAGCGCATCGGGGTCAGATGAGCAGTTCTTC
14	.	TRBV30	TRBJ1-1	.	CAWYSRGMNTEAFF	TGTGCCTGGTACTCAAGGGGAATGAACACTGAAGCTTTCTTT
15	.	TRBV11-2	TRBJ1-4	.	CASSLGPAANEKLFF	TGTGCCAGCAGCTTAGGCCCGGCGGCTAATGAAAAACTGTTTTTT
15	.	TRBV7-2	TRBJ1-6	.	CASSLSGDGYSPLHF	TGTGCCAGCAGCCTCTCAGGGGACGGGTATTCACCCCTCCACTTT
14	.	TRBV6-5	TRBJ2-7	TRBD1	CASRRGQGVYEQYF	TGTGCCAGCCGCCGGGGACAGGGCGTCTACGAGCAGTACTTC
12	.	TRBV29-1	TRBJ1-1	.	CSVGRTGDATFF	TGCAGCGTTGGAAGGACGGGGGATGCGACTTTCTTT
16	.	TRBV18	TRBJ2-4	TRBD2	CASSPPGGEAKNIQYF	TGTGCCAGCTCACCACCTGGGGGGGAAGCCAAAAACATTCAGTACTTC
14	.	TRBV15	TRBJ1-1	.	CATSRVQGYTEAFF	TGTGCCACCAGCAGAGTTCAGGGATACACTGAAGCTTTCTTT
17	.	TRBV2	TRBJ1-3	TRBD1	CASSELTGTDAGNTIYF	TGTGCCAGCAGTGAGTTGACAGGGACGGACGCTGGAAACACCATATATTTT
15	.	TRBV7-9	TRBJ2-3	.	CASSLGAGNTDTQYF	TGTGCCAGCAGCTTAGGGGCAGGGAACACAGATACGCAGTATTTT
14	once	TRBV2	TRBJ1-6	.	CASSRDTDNSPLHF	TGTGCCAGCAGCCGGGACACTGATAATTCACCCCTCCACTTT